Here is one T cell receptor (beta chain) with its context. The data originate from a study of T cell changes during pregnancy in multiple sclerosis. Trimming removed 8 bases from V and 10 bases from J; junction bases left unmatched: 12. The CDR3 has 15 residues. Germline V gene data show CDR1 as MRHNA and CDR2 as SNTAGT. TCRdb keeps only in-frame clones here, not all; method: immunoSEQ multiplex PCR. The sample records 49,000 or so clones, roughly 92% being singletons. Sequencing was performed on peripheral blood, taken in the third trimester of pregnancy. The chain carries TRBV6-4 and TRBJ2-1, with 12 bases lining up with TRBD2. The receptor comes from a female donor with multiple sclerosis, enrolled in a pregnancy study. The CDR3 DNA sequence: TGTGCCAGCGCCCCCCTAGCGGGAGGGCCTGGGGAGCAGTTCTTC. It is translated as CASAPLAGGPGEQFF.